Shown below are 11 T cell receptor beta chains from a single sample sequenced in a study of regulatory T cells in long-lasting Graves disease. Assembly of TCR beta libraries relied on iRepertoire HTBI primers together with Arm-PCR of CDR3 regions. TCRdb used MiXCR to reprocess the multiplex PCR reads, holding one entry per CDR3 protein. The data hold hundreds of thousands of distinct CDR3 sequences, with around 30% observed a single time. Time point noted: persistent/refractory GD, antithyroid drugs over 5 years with positive TRAb. RNA extracted from PBMCs served as the sequencing template. The input for sequencing was peripheral blood mononuclear cells (PBMCs), taken when the disease was refractory, from a patient treated with antithyroid drugs. Receptors originate from a female donor with Graves disease.

In the case of this clonotype: An end of the junction does not agree with germline; a read error may underlie this. The chain combines TRBV6-1 with TRBJ1-1; perhaps TRBD1 as D (6 bases). The CDR3 spans 11 residues. Germline CDR1 reads MNHNS; CDR2 reads SASEGT. CDR3 residues: CASREAGVAFF. The CDR3 DNA sequence: TGTGCCAGCAGAGAAGCAGGGGTAGCTTTCTTT.

This clonotype was found many times. The CDR3 DNA sequence: TGTGCCAGCAGTCCCTCGACAGGCAGCGGCACTGAAGCTTTCTTT. Translating it yields CASSPSTGSGTEAFF. The chain joins TRBV12-3 or TRBV12-4 to TRBJ1-1, with D maybe TRBD1 (6 bases). The CDR3 has 15 amino acids. V was shortened by 5 bases and J by 4 bases, with 17 bases between the two germline ends.

The chain has TRBV12-3 or TRBV12-4 and TRBJ1-2, with TRBD1 matching 11 bases. This CDR3 is built from 16 residues. The trim removed 6 bases at V and 3 bases at J, leaving 9 bases unmatched. DNA for the CDR3: TGTGCCAGCAGCTCCCTGAGGACAGGGGGCGACTATGGCTACACCTTC. Translating gives CASSSLRTGGDYGYTF.

Concerning this clonotype itself: It may be a read error: a sequence one base away is much more abundant. The chain is built from TRBV20-1 and TRBJ2-7; 7 nucleotides align to TRBD2. V shed 6 bases, J shed 5 bases, and the junction held 4 bases outside the gene matches. The CDR3 runs 11 residues. CDR1 DFQATT and CDR2 SNEGSKA come from the germline V gene (reference sequence). CDR3 protein: CSARLADEQYF. CDR3 bases: TGCAGTGCCAGACTAGCCGACGAGCAGTACTTC.

This clonotype was counted only a few times. The rearrangement links TRBV10-3 to TRBJ2-4; tentatively, D is TRBD1 (5 bases). Between the trimmed V and J ends, which lost 3 bases and 0 bases, there was a span of 6 bases. Germline CDR1 and CDR2: ENHRY and SYGVKD. There are 14 residues in the CDR3. The CDR3 spells CAISEGVAKNIQYF. CDR3 DNA: TGTGCCATCAGTGAAGGGGTAGCCAAAAACATTCAGTACTTC.

V and J are TRBV29-1 and TRBJ1-1; 8 nucleotides align to TRBD1. The CDR3 loop spans 13 amino acids. The germline CDR1 and CDR2 sequences are SQVTM and ANQGSEA. V was pared by 8 bases and J by 1 base, with 6 bases of the junction left unmatched. Here the CDR3 DNA reads TGCAGCACGGTAGGACAGGGGAACACTGAAGCTTTCTTT. It encodes CSTVGQGNTEAFF.

V usage is TRBV30 and J usage is TRBJ1-2; D gene ambiguous. V gave up 4 bases and J gave up 8 bases, with 17 bases separating them. The CDR3 loop spans 13 amino acids. The germline V gene has CDR1 GTSNPN and CDR2 SVGIG (reference sequence). In DNA, the CDR3 is TGTGCCTGGACTGGTGGGCGTTTGAAAGGCTACACCTTC. It codes for CAWTGGRLKGYTF.

The V and J genes are TRBV6-2 or TRBV6-3 and TRBJ1-2; D may be TRBD1 (6 bases). The CDR3 length is 15 residues. CDR1 is MNHEY, CDR2 SVGEGT, per germline. The V and J ends lost 10 bases and 3 bases respectively, with 21 bases between them. The CDR3 nucleotides are TGTGCCACCTCGTCCGAGGGGGGGACGTACTATGGCTACACCTTC. Amino acid sequence: CATSSEGGTYYGYTF.

The V gene is TRBV9, the J gene TRBJ1-3; perhaps TRBD1 as D (5 bases). This CDR3 is 14 amino acids long. Trimming pared 3 bases from V and 1 base from J, leaving 8 bases between. Germline V gene lookup returns CDR1 SGDLS and CDR2 YYNGEE. The CDR3 DNA reads TGTGCCAGCAGCGGGACATCTTCTGGAAACACCATATATTTT. Translating gives CASSGTSSGNTIYF.

This clonotype showed up just a few times. The CDR3 DNA follows: TGTGCCAGCAGTAAAACGGGCACTGAAGCTTTCTTT. Translation: CASSKTGTEAFF. The V call is TRBV7-6, the J call TRBJ1-1, with D unresolved. The germline V gene encodes CDR1 SGHVS and CDR2 FNYEAQ. The V and J ends lost 6 bases and 4 bases respectively, with 9 bases between them. This CDR3 region has 12 residues.

The chain recombines TRBV6-1 with TRBJ1-1, with a possible D match to TRBD1 (6 bases). The CDR3 runs to 18 residues. Germline assignment: CDR1 MNHNS and CDR2 SASEGT. Trimming stripped 4 bases from V and 6 bases from J, with 27 bases between. CDR3 sequence reads: CASSGRPPFQGLFSEAFF. CDR3 in DNA: TGTGCCAGCAGTGGACGCCCCCCCTTCCAGGGGCTTTTTTCTGAAGCTTTCTTT.